Listed below are T cell receptor beta chains from one sample, sequenced in a study of T cell responses to AZD1222 COVID-19 vaccine. Assay: immunoSEQ multiplex PCR; the TCRdb copy retains only in-frame clones and omits some. This table has more than 85,000 clones, around 90% appearing once. The specimen comprised peripheral blood, sampled on day 0 of AZD1222 vaccination. The receptors come from an adult in good health. Both conserved end residues are part of each CDR3. D genes are given only for firm matches. Clone size, where shown, is once, few, many, or a class for clones that have expanded.

clone_size d_call j_call v_call cdr3_nt cdr3_aa
NA NA TRBJ2-7 TRBV12-5 TGTGCTAGTGGTTTGGATCGATACGAGCAGTACTTC CASGLDRYEQYF
NA NA TRBJ1-2 TRBV29-1 TGCAGCGTTGTAAACAGTTCTAACTATGGCTACACCTTC CSVVNSSNYGYTF
NA NA TRBJ2-3 TRBV9 TGTGCCAGCAGCGTGGGGGGGCTAACAGATACGCAGTATTTT CASSVGGLTDTQYF
once NA TRBJ2-1 TRBV18 TGTGCCAGCTCACTCAATAGACGAGGGGAGCAGTTCTTC CASSLNRRGEQFF
NA NA TRBJ1-3 TRBV10-3 TGTGCCACCAGTGACTCTGGAAACACCATATATTTT CATSDSGNTIYF
NA NA TRBJ2-5 TRBV6-5 TGTGCCAGCAATACGGACGGGCGGGAGACCCAGTACTTC CASNTDGRETQYF
NA NA TRBJ1-6 TRBV27 TGTGCCAGCAGTTTAGAGTACCCGACAGCCACCAGCTCCTATAATTCACCCCTCCACTTT CASSLEYPTATSSYNSPLHF
NA NA TRBJ2-1 TRBV10-1 TGCGCCAGCAGTGAATACCGGGGTAGTAACAATGAGCAGTTCTTC CASSEYRGSNNEQFF
NA TRBD1 TRBJ1-2 TRBV15 TGTGCCACCAGCAGAGATCGACAGGGGGGCTCTGGCTACACCTTC CATSRDRQGGSGYTF
NA NA TRBJ1-2 TRBV28 TGTGCCAGCAGTCGGGCTAGAGTCATCTATGGCTACACCTTC CASSRARVIYGYTF
NA NA TRBJ1-2 TRBV6-5 TGTGCCAGCAGTTTATGGACAGCCACCGGTGGCTACACCTTC CASSLWTATGGYTF
once NA TRBJ2-2 TRBV10-1 TGCGCCAGCAGTGAGAATCGAGCGCCGAACACCGGGGAGCTGTTTTTT CASSENRAPNTGELFF
NA TRBD1 TRBJ1-2 TRBV19 TGTGCCAGTAGACCGGGACAGGGTTCGTATGGCTACACCTTC CASRPGQGSYGYTF
once NA TRBJ2-1 TRBV9 TGTGCCAGCAGCGTAGCGCCAGGGGATGGGTCCTACAATGAGCAGTTCTTC CASSVAPGDGSYNEQFF
NA TRBD1 TRBJ1-2 TRBV10-1 TGCGCCAGCAGTGAACGGGACAGGGCTGGCTACACCTTC CASSERDRAGYTF
NA TRBD1 TRBJ2-2 TRBV7-9 TGTGCCAGCAGCGTACAGGGGGCAGGCACCGGGGAGCTGTTTTTT CASSVQGAGTGELFF
once TRBD2 TRBJ2-5 TRBV19 TGTGCCAGTAGTATAAGACTAGCGCCTCGCCAGTACTTC CASSIRLAPRQYF
NA NA TRBJ2-2 TRBV7-9 TGTGCCAGCAGCTTCAACAGGGAAATCGGGGAGCTGTTTTTT CASSFNREIGELFF
NA TRBD1 TRBJ1-4 TRBV5-1 TGCGCCAGCAGCCGGGGGACAGGGGAGGGCAGTGAAAAACTGTTTTTT CASSRGTGEGSEKLFF
NA NA TRBJ1-3 TRBV11-2 TGTGCCAGCAGTCAGTGGACAGTCTCTGGAAACACCATATATTTT CASSQWTVSGNTIYF
once NA TRBJ1-6 TRBV9 TGTGCCAGCAGCGCCCCGACGGTCCCTAATTCACCCCTCCACTTT CASSAPTVPNSPLHF
NA NA TRBJ1-2 TRBV5-1 TGCGCCAGCAGCTTGGCCGGGTCAGGACTGGGGAATGGCTACACCTTC CASSLAGSGLGNGYTF
NA TRBD2 TRBJ2-5 TRBV9 TGTGCCAGCAGCCCCGGACTAGCCATCCGAGAGACCCAGTACTTC CASSPGLAIRETQYF
NA NA TRBJ1-5 TRBV28 TGTGCCAGCAACCCCTACAGGACCAGCAATCAGCCCCAGCATTTT CASNPYRTSNQPQHF
NA TRBD1 TRBJ2-7 TRBV7-9 TGTGCCAGCAGCAGCGACAGGGAAGGCCAGGACTTC CASSSDREGQDF
once TRBD2 TRBJ2-3 TRBV6-2/TRBV6-3 TGTGCCAGCAGTTACTCGGGGGGGAACACAGATACGCAGTATTTT CASSYSGGNTDTQYF
NA TRBD1 TRBJ1-3 TRBV30 TGTGCCGGTCGGGACAGCTCTCCTGGAAACACCATATATTTT CAGRDSSPGNTIYF
NA NA TRBJ1-1 TRBV6-5 TGTGCCAGCAGTTACGACACACCGAACACTGAAGCTTTCTTT CASSYDTPNTEAFF
NA TRBD2 TRBJ2-7 TRBV30 TGTGCCTGGAGTGGTATAAGGACAGGTACTAGCGGGGGGCCCTACGAGCAGTACTTC CAWSGIRTGTSGGPYEQYF
NA NA TRBJ2-3 TRBV27 TGTGCCAGCACAGGAACCTACACAGATACGCAGTATTTT CASTGTYTDTQYF
NA TRBD1 TRBJ2-7 TRBV5-3 TGTGCCAGAAGCTCAGATCAACCGGGACAGGGCCCCTACGAGCAGTACTTC CARSSDQPGQGPYEQYF
NA NA TRBJ1-6 TRBV10-3 TGTGCCATCAAACAGACCACCGATAATTCACCCCTCCACTTT CAIKQTTDNSPLHF
NA NA TRBJ2-5 TRBV6-5 TGTGCCAGCAGTTCCACAGGGTGGGCGGGAGAGACCCAGTACTTC CASSSTGWAGETQYF
NA NA TRBJ2-7 TRBV5-8 TGTGCCAGCAGCTTGGCTACAGAGAGCTCCTACGAGCAGTACTTC CASSLATESSYEQYF
NA TRBD2 TRBJ2-3 TRBV11-2 TGTGCCAGCAGCACCCGGACTAGCGGGGCAACTAGCACAGATACGCAGTATTTT CASSTRTSGATSTDTQYF
few NA TRBJ2-5 TRBV12-2 TGTGCAAGTCGCTTAGCGCGGGCAGGCCACCAAGAGACCCAGTACTTC CASRLARAGHQETQYF
NA TRBD2 TRBJ2-1 TRBV6-4 TGTGCCAGCAGTGACTCGGGGCGGGGGGTCAATGAGCAGTTCTTC CASSDSGRGVNEQFF
NA NA TRBJ1-6 TRBV18 TGTGCCAGCTCACCACCAACACAGGGTCCCCTCCACTTT CASSPPTQGPLHF
NA NA TRBJ2-7 TRBV10-3 TGTGCCATCGGTACCGGGGCAGGGCCCCACGAGCAGTACTTC CAIGTGAGPHEQYF
NA NA TRBJ1-5 TRBV10-2 TGCGCCAGCAGTGAGCACGGACAGACGAGCAATCAGCCCCAGCATTTT CASSEHGQTSNQPQHF
NA NA TRBJ2-1 TRBV30 TGTGCCTGGAGTGCGTACAATGAGCAGTTCTTC CAWSAYNEQFF
NA NA TRBJ1-2 TRBV12-3/TRBV12-4 TGTGCCAGCAGTTTTGGGATCGGCTACACCTTC CASSFGIGYTF